The 16 T cell receptor beta chains below come from one sample, sequenced in a study of blood T cell repertoires in COVID-19. Using immunoSEQ multiplex PCR, the repertoire was profiled, and TCRdb retains in-frame clones only, with some absent. The sample has 350,000 to 450,000 clones; approximately 90% are singletons. Sequencing used PBMCs or T cells enriched from blood (not recorded which). All receptors come from a woman in her thirties or forties who had been exposed to COVID-19.

V usage is TRBV19 and J usage is TRBJ1-4, with 8 bases identical to TRBD1. The CDR3 totals 13 residues. V was pared by 9 bases and J by 5 bases, with 5 bases of the junction left unmatched. Germline loops: CDR1 LNHDA, CDR2 SQIVND (reference sequence). The CDR3 DNA is TGTGCCAGCCGGACAGGGTTGAATGAAAAACTGTTTTTT. Protein product: CASRTGLNEKLFF. The variable domain in full, with the rest retrieved from reference TRBV19 and TRBJ1-4, is DGGITQSPKYLFRKEGQNVTLSCEQNLNHDAMYWYRQDPGQGLRLIYYSQIVNDFQKGDIAEGYSVSREKKESFPLTVTSAQKNPTAFYLCASRTGLNEKLFFGSGTQLSVL.

The chain recombines TRBV3-1 (or the pseudogene TRBV3-2) with TRBJ2-1; 7 bases match TRBD2. Germline V lookup: CDR1 LGHDT, CDR2 YNNKEL (reference sequence). The ends lost 3 bases at V and 7 bases at J; junction bases unmatched: 6. The CDR3 runs 14 residues. As DNA, the CDR3 is TGTGCCAGCAGCCACGGCGGGAGCTCAAATGAGCAGTTCTTC. This sequence encodes CASSHGGSSNEQFF.

This chain links TRBV30 with TRBJ1-1; possibly TRBD1 for D (6 bases). The CDR3 runs 13 residues. CDR1 GTSNPN and CDR2 SVGIG come from the germline V gene (reference sequence). With 4 bases removed from V and 4 bases from J, the gap between germline ends came to 13 bases. The CDR3 region is CAWNSGGFTEAFF. The CDR3 nucleotides are TGTGCCTGGAACTCGGGGGGCTTCACTGAAGCTTTCTTT.

J is TRBJ2-7 and V is TRBV5-4; 8 nucleotides line up with TRBD1. The CDR3 runs 16 residues. With V trimmed by 7 bases and J by 5 bases, 17 bases remained unmatched. Germline loops: CDR1 SGHNT, CDR2 YYREEE (reference sequence). The CDR3 DNA sequence: TGTGCCAGCCATAAAACCGGGACAGGAACGGGCGACGAGCAGTACTTC. Protein sequence: CASHKTGTGTGDEQYF. Drawing the rest from reference TRBV5-4 and TRBJ2-7, the complete variable domain is ETGVTQSPTHLIKTRGQQVTLRCSSQSGHNTVSWYQQALGQGPQFIFQYYREEENGRGNFPPRFSGLQFPNYSSELNVNALELDDSALYLCASHKTGTGTGDEQYFGPGTRLTVT.

The rearrangement links TRBV13 to TRBJ1-1; perhaps TRBD1 as D (6 bases). Trimming took off 5 bases at V and 4 bases at J, with 17 bases between the two ends. There are 15 residues in the CDR3. Per the germline V gene, CDR1 is PRHDT and CDR2 is FYEKMQ (reference sequence). The CDR3 is CASSHLNQGLTEAFF. CDR3 bases: TGTGCCAGCAGCCACTTGAATCAGGGGCTCACTGAAGCTTTCTTT.

J is TRBJ2-5 and V is TRBV19; 11 bases align to TRBD1. J was trimmed by 5 bases and V by 6 bases; bases with no gene match: 5. This CDR3 has 14 residues. Germline-derived CDR1 and CDR2 are LNHDA and SQIVND (reference sequence). CDR3 bases: TGTGCCAGTAGAAGGACAGGGGGCTACGAGACCCAGTACTTC. This translates into CASRRTGGYETQYF. The full variable domain, in which reference TRBV19 and TRBJ2-5 provide the parts outside the CDR3, is DGGITQSPKYLFRKEGQNVTLSCEQNLNHDAMYWYRQDPGQGLRLIYYSQIVNDFQKGDIAEGYSVSREKKESFPLTVTSAQKNPTAFYLCASRRTGGYETQYFGPGTRLLVL.

This rearrangement joins TRBV19 to TRBJ2-1, with a possible D match to TRBD2 (6 bases). With 5 bases removed from V and 0 bases from J, the gap between germline ends came to 14 bases. This CDR3 is built from 16 residues. The V gene's germline CDR1 is LNHDA and CDR2 SQIVND (reference sequence). For the CDR3, the DNA is TGTGCCAGTAGTCGGGGCGGGAAGAGCTCCTACAATGAGCAGTTCTTC. The encoded protein is CASSRGGKSSYNEQFF.

V and J are TRBV18 and TRBJ1-5, with 9 bases matching TRBD1. The V and J ends lost 3 bases and 6 bases, in that order; junction bases with no gene match: 6. The germline gives CDR1 KGHSH, CDR2 LQKENI. This CDR3 comprises 15 residues. The CDR3 nucleotides read TGTGCCAGCTCACCGGGACAGGGTCCCGGTCAGCCCCAGCATTTT. Its translation is CASSPGQGPGQPQHF.

The chain employs TRBV30 and TRBJ1-6; D gene unclear. Germline CDR1 and CDR2: GTSNPN and SVGIG (reference sequence). The CDR3 length is 14 residues. V lost 3 bases and J 0 bases, leaving 6 bases between the germline ends. Written as DNA, the CDR3 is TGTGCCTGGAGATCCCTCTCCTATAATTCACCCCTCCACTTT. This translates into CAWRSLSYNSPLHF.

The CDR3 protein is CASSQAGGFNTEAFF. For the CDR3, the DNA is TGCGCCAGCAGCCAAGCAGGGGGCTTTAACACTGAAGCTTTCTTT. This chain links TRBV4-3 with TRBJ1-1; TRBD1 aligns across 8 bases. The germline V gene has CDR1 LGHNA and CDR2 YSLEER. This CDR3 comprises 15 residues. V lost 1 base to trimming and J lost 2 bases; unmatched junction nucleotides: 3.

The rearrangement uses TRBV19 and TRBJ1-5, with D maybe TRBD1 (5 bases). With 0 bases removed from V and 2 bases from J, the gap between germline ends came to 14 bases. CDR1 is LNHDA and CDR2 is SQIVND in the germline V gene (reference sequence). The CDR3 spans 17 residues. As DNA, the CDR3 is TGTGCCAGTAGTATAGAGTTTCGGGGGATTGGCAATCAGCCCCAGCATTTT. Amino acid sequence: CASSIEFRGIGNQPQHF. Based on the CDR3 plus reference TRBV19 and TRBJ1-5, the full variable domain is DGGITQSPKYLFRKEGQNVTLSCEQNLNHDAMYWYRQDPGQGLRLIYYSQIVNDFQKGDIAEGYSVSREKKESFPLTVTSAQKNPTAFYLCASSIEFRGIGNQPQHFGDGTRLSIL.

The table lists this clone with a few counts. The rearrangement joins TRBV9 to TRBJ2-2; TRBD1 matches 7 bases. The CDR3 has 18 amino acids. V lost 0 bases to trimming and J lost 7 bases; unmatched junction nucleotides: 15. Germline lookup yields CDR1 SGDLS and CDR2 YYNGEE. As DNA, the CDR3 is TGTGCCAGCAGCGTAGGGCTGGGGGCGAGGGGGCCTGGCGGGGAGCTGTTTTTT. It specifies CASSVGLGARGPGGELFF.

This clone was recorded once. The chain couples TRBV25-1 to TRBJ1-6; D is possibly TRBD1 (6 bases). V lost 6 bases and J lost 7, with 10 bases in between. This CDR3 is built from 13 residues. Germline V gene data show CDR1 as MGHDK and CDR2 as SYGVNS. CDR3 nucleotides: TGTGCCAGCAGGGCAGGGGTGAATTCACCCCTCCACTTT. Residues: CASRAGVNSPLHF. Full variable domain (outside the CDR3, taken from reference TRBV25-1 and TRBJ1-6): EADIYQTPRYLVIGTGKKITLECSQTMGHDKMYWYQQDPGMELHLIHYSYGVNSTEKGDLSSESTVSRIRTEHFPLTLESARPSHTSQYLCASRAGVNSPLHFGNGTRLTVT.

This clone appeared a single time. This sequence joins TRBV28 and TRBJ1-2; D is ambiguous. Trimming shortened V by 2 bases and J by 4 bases, and 8 bases separated the two germline ends. CDR3 length: 13 amino acids. The germline CDR1 and CDR2 sequences are MDHEN and SYDVKM. DNA of the CDR3: TGTGCCAGCAGTTTACAGGTCGCCTATGGCTACACCTTC. Translating gives CASSLQVAYGYTF.

Regarding this clone: Within the sample, other DNA sequences also encode this same CDR3. The chain has TRBV18 and TRBJ2-3; D uncertain. CDR1 is KGHSH, CDR2 LQKENI, per germline. The V end was cut by 6 bases, the J end by 1 base, with 8 bases between. The CDR3 is made up of 13 amino acids. Here the CDR3 DNA reads TGTGCCAGCTCGCAAACGGGCACAGATACGCAGTATTTT. It codes for CASSQTGTDTQYF.

V usage is TRBV18 and J usage is TRBJ1-2; 11 bases are shared with TRBD1. With 8 bases clipped from V and 6 bases from J, the junction kept 8 bases outside the gene matches. Germline V gene data show CDR1 as KGHSH and CDR2 as LQKENI. The CDR3 consists of 14 residues. The CDR3: CASRPGQGADGYTF. DNA of the CDR3: TGTGCCAGCCGCCCCGGACAGGGGGCCGATGGCTACACCTTC.